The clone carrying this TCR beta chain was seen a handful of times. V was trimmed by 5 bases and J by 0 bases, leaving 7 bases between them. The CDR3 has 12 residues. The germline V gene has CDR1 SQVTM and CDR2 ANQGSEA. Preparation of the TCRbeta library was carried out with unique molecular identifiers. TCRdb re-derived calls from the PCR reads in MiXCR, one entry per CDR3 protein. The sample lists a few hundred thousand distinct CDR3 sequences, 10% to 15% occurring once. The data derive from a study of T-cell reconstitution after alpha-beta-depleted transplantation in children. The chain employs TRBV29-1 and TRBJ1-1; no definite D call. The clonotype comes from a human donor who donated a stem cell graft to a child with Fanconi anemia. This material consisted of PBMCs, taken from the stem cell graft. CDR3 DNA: TGCAGCGTTTCAACCATGAACACTGAAGCTTTCTTT. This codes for CSVSTMNTEAFF.